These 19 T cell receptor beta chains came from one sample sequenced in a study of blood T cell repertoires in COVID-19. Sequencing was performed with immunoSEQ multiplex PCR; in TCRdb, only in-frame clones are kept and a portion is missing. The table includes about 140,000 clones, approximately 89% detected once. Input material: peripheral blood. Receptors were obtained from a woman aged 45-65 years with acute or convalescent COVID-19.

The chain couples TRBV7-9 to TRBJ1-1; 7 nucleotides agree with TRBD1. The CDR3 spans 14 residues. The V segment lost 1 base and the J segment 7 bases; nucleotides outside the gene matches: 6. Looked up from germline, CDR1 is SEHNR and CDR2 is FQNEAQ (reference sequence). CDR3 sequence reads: CASSLGTGAGEAFF. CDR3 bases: TGTGCCAGCAGCTTAGGTACAGGGGCCGGTGAAGCTTTCTTT. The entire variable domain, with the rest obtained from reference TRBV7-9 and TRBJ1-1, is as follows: DTGVSQNPRHKITKRGQNVTFRCDPISEHNRLYWYRQTLGQGPEFLTYFQNEAQLEKSRLLSDRFSAERPKGSFSTLEIQRTEQGDSAMYLCASSLGTGAGEAFFGQGTRLTVV.

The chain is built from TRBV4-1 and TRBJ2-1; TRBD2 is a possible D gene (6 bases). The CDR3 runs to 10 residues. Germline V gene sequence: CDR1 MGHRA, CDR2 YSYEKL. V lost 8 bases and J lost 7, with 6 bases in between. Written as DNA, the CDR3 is TGCGCCAGCCGGGGGAATGAGCAGTTCTTC. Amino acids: CASRGNEQFF.

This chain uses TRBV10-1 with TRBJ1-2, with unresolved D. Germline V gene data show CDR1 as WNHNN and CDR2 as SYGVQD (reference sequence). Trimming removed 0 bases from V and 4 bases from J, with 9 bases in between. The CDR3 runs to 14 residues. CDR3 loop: CASSESGGSYGYTF. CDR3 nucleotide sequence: TGCGCCAGCAGTGAGTCAGGCGGCTCCTATGGCTACACCTTC.

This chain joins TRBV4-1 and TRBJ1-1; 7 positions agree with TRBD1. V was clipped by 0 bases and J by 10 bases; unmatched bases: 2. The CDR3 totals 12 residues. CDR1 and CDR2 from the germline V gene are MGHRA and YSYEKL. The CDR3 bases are TGCGCCAGCAGCCAAGATGAGGGGGCAGCTTTCTTT. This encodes CASSQDEGAAFF.

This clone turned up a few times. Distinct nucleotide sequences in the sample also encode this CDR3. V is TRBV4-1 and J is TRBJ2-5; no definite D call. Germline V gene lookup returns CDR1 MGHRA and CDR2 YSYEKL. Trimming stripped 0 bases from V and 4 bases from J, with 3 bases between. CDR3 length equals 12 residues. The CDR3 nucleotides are TGCGCCAGCAGCCAAGACAGAGAGACCCAGTACTTC. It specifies CASSQDRETQYF.

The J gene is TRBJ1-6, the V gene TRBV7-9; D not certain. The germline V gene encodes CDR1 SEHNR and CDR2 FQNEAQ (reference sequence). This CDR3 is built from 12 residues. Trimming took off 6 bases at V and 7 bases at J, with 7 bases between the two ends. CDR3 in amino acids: CASSRQNSPLHF. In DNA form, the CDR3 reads TGTGCCAGCAGTCGTCAGAATTCACCCCTCCACTTT.

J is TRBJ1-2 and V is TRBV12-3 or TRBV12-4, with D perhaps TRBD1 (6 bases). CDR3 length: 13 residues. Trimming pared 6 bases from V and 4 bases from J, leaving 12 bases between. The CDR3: CASSPGQIYGYTF. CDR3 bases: TGTGCCAGCAGCCCCGGACAGATCTATGGCTACACCTTC.

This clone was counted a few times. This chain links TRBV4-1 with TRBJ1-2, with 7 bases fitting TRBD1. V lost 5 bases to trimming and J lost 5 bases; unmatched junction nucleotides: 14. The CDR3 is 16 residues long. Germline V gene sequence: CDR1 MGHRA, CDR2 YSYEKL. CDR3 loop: CASSAQQGGRGYGYTF. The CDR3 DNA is TGCGCCAGCAGCGCCCAACAAGGGGGCAGGGGGTATGGCTACACCTTC.

The CDR3 is CASSQVGGVNTEAFF. CDR3 sequence (DNA): TGTGCCAGCAGCCAAGTCGGGGGGGTTAACACTGAAGCTTTCTTT. V usage is TRBV4-2 and J usage is TRBJ1-1; D perhaps matches TRBD1 (5 bases). Germline lookup yields CDR1 LGHNA and CDR2 YNFKEQ. V dropped 1 base and J dropped 2 bases, with 11 bases sitting between them. The CDR3 is made up of 15 amino acids.

The CDR3 coding sequence is TGCGCCAGCAGCTACGCGGGCAACTATGGCTACACCTTC. Amino acids: CASSYAGNYGYTF. V and J are TRBV5-1 and TRBJ1-2; D gene unclear. Germline V lookup: CDR1 SGHRS, CDR2 YFSETQ. The CDR3 totals 13 residues. Trimming left V 3 bases short and J 2 bases short, with 8 bases between.

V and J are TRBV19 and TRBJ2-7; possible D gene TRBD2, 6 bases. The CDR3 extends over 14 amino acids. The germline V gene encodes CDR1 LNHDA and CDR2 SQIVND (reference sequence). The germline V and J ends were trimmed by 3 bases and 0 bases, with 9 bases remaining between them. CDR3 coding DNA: TGTGCCAGTAGTATTCACGGGAGCTCCTACGAGCAGTACTTC. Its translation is CASSIHGSSYEQYF.

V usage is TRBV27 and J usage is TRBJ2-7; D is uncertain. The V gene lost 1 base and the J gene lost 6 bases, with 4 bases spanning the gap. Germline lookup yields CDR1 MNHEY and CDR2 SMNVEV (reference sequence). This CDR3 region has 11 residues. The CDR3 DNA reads TGTGCCAGCAGTTTATTCGGCGAGCAGTACTTC. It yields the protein CASSLFGEQYF.

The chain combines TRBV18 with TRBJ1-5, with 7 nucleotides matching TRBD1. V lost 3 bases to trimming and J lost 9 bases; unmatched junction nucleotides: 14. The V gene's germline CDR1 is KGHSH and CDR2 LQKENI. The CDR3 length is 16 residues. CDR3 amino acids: CASSPSRDSFVLPQHF. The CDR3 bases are TGTGCCAGCTCACCGAGCCGGGACAGTTTCGTTCTGCCCCAGCATTTT.

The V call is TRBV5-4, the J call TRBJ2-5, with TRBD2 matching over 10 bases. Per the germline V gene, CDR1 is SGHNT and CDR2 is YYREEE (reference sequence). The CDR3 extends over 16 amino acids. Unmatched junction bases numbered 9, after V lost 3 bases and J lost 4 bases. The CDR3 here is CASSSPLAGVRETQYF. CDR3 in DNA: TGTGCCAGCAGCTCCCCCCTAGCGGGGGTACGAGAGACCCAGTACTTC.

This CDR3 is CASSLPVNTEAFF. The CDR3 nucleotides are TGTGCCAGCAGCTTGCCGGTGAACACTGAAGCTTTCTTT. The V and J genes are TRBV7-2 and TRBJ1-1; no clear D gene. The V end lost 3 bases, the J end lost 0 bases, and 5 bases lay between the germline ends. Per the germline V gene, CDR1 is SGHTA and CDR2 is FQGNSA. The CDR3 runs to 13 residues.

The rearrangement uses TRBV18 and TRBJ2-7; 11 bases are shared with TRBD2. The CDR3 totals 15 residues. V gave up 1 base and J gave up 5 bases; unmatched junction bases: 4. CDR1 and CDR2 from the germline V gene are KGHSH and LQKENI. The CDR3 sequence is CASSPLASGRNEQYF. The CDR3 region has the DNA TGTGCCAGCTCACCACTGGCTAGCGGGAGGAACGAGCAGTACTTC.

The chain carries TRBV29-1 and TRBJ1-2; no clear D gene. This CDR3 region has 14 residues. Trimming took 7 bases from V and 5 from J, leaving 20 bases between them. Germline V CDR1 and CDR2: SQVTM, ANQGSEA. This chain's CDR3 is CSADTRVGGYGYTF. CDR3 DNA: TGCAGCGCCGATACCCGGGTGGGAGGATATGGCTACACCTTC.

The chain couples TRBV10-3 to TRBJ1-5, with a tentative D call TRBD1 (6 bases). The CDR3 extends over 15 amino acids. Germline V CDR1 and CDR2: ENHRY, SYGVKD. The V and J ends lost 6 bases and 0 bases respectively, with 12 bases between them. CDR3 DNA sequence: TGTGCCATCAGGGCCCAGGGGACTAGCAATCAGCCCCAGCATTTT. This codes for CAIRAQGTSNQPQHF.

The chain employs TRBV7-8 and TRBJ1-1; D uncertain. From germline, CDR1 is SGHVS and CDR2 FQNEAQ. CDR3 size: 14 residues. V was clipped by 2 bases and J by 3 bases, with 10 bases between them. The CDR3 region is CASSLLAGDTEAFF. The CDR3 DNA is TGTGCCAGCAGCTTATTGGCGGGTGACACTGAAGCTTTCTTT.